A single sample is the source of the 10 T cell receptor beta chains below, sequenced in a study of vaccination effects on CD4 cells after COVID-19. Clones were sequenced by immunoSEQ multiplex PCR, and TCRdb holds only the in-frame ones, with some missing. The sample contains about 73,000 clones, roughly four fifths of which appear only once. When about ten days of culture had elapsed, CD4+ T cells were isolated. As their vaccination, participants received two doses of either BNT162b2 or mRNA-1273. These receptors' antigens are unknown. This specimen consisted of CD4+ T cells from PBMCs cultured without peptide, obtained after COVID-19 vaccination. The receptor source for this set is a human donor who received a COVID-19 vaccine.

The V call is TRBV5-4, the J call TRBJ1-4, with a tentative D call TRBD1 (5 bases). Trimming pared 1 base from V and 5 bases from J, leaving 9 bases between. Germline V gene sequence: CDR1 SGHNT, CDR2 YYREEE (reference sequence). The CDR3 is made up of 14 amino acids. CDR3: CASSLRGENEKLFF. The CDR3 region has the DNA TGTGCCAGCAGCTTGAGGGGTGAAAATGAAAAACTGTTTTTT.

In this sample, this clone turned up once. J is TRBJ1-3 and V is TRBV5-1; unclear D gene. Trimming removed 0 bases from V and 0 bases from J, with 7 bases in between. Germline V lookup: CDR1 SGHRS, CDR2 YFSETQ. The CDR3 sequence is 15 residues long. The CDR3 sequence: CASSLASSSGNTIYF. CDR3 nucleotide sequence: TGCGCCAGCAGCTTGGCCAGCAGCTCTGGAAACACCATATATTTT.

V gene TRBV28 combines with J gene TRBJ1-1, with 7 bases matching TRBD1. The V and J ends lost 6 bases and 2 bases, in that order; junction bases with no gene match: 6. The CDR3 is made up of 14 amino acids. Looked up from germline, CDR1 is MDHEN and CDR2 is SYDVKM. DNA for the CDR3: TGTGCCAGCAGATCAGGGGGGCCCAACACTGAAGCTTTCTTT. It yields the protein CASRSGGPNTEAFF.

The chain recombines TRBV4-1 with TRBJ2-5; D unresolved. The CDR3 consists of 12 residues. With 0 bases removed from V and 5 bases from J, the gap between germline ends came to 4 bases. Germline V lookup: CDR1 MGHRA, CDR2 YSYEKL. CDR3 residues: CASSQDRETQYF. In DNA, the CDR3 is TGCGCCAGCAGCCAAGATAGGGAGACCCAGTACTTC.

This clone appeared once. This chain uses TRBV24-1 with TRBJ2-3; 8 nucleotides line up with TRBD2. Germline V CDR1 and CDR2: KGHDR, SFDVKD. The V gene end was trimmed by 4 bases and the J gene end by 2 bases; junction bases not matched to a gene: 4. The CDR3 spans 15 residues. This CDR3 is CATSDRGLATDTQYF. CDR3 nucleotide sequence: TGTGCCACCAGTGACCGAGGACTAGCCACAGATACGCAGTATTTT.

This chain uses TRBV19 with TRBJ1-5; a weak D match, TRBD1 (6 bases). The length of the CDR3 is 15 residues. Germline V gene data show CDR1 as LNHDA and CDR2 as SQIVND (reference sequence). Trimming cost V 0 bases and J 1 base, with 7 bases left between them. The CDR3 coding sequence is TGTGCCAGTAGTATAGACAGGGGAAGCAATCAGCCCCAGCATTTT. Translation: CASSIDRGSNQPQHF. The whole variable domain, remainder taken from reference TRBV19 and TRBJ1-5, is DGGITQSPKYLFRKEGQNVTLSCEQNLNHDAMYWYRQDPGQGLRLIYYSQIVNDFQKGDIAEGYSVSREKKESFPLTVTSAQKNPTAFYLCASSIDRGSNQPQHFGDGTRLSIL.

The chain employs TRBV28 and TRBJ1-3; TRBD1 might be the D (6 bases). The CDR3 spans 16 residues. Trimming took off 3 bases at V and 0 bases at J, with 12 bases between the two ends. Germline CDR1 reads MDHEN; CDR2 reads SYDVKM. In DNA, the CDR3 is TGTGCCAGCAGTTTTCAGACAGGACCCTCTGGAAACACCATATATTTT. Translated, it gives CASSFQTGPSGNTIYF.

The chain has TRBV24-1 and TRBJ2-1, with D unresolved. Germline lookup yields CDR1 KGHDR and CDR2 SFDVKD. V lost 4 bases and J 7 bases, leaving 13 bases between the germline ends. The CDR3 has 14 residues. CDR3 in amino acids: CATSDPGVQNEQFF. CDR3 DNA sequence: TGTGCCACCAGTGACCCTGGGGTCCAAAATGAGCAGTTCTTC.

This chain connects TRBV18 to TRBJ1-1, with 7 bases identical to TRBD1. In germline, CDR1 is KGHSH, CDR2 LQKENI. The J segment lost 0 bases and the V segment lost 2 bases, leaving 6 bases of the junction unmatched. The CDR3 runs to 16 residues. This CDR3 is CASSPIPTGLNTEAFF. In DNA form, the CDR3 reads TGTGCCAGCTCACCAATCCCGACAGGGTTGAACACTGAAGCTTTCTTT.

The CDR3 nucleotides read TGTGCCAGCTCTACAACCGGGACAGCATGGTACGAGCAGTACGTC. Translation gives CASSTTGTAWYEQYV. The chain couples TRBV6-5 to TRBJ2-7; 7 bases agree with TRBD1. J gave up 4 bases and V 8 bases, and 14 bases lay outside the gene matches. Germline V gene sequence: CDR1 MNHEY, CDR2 SVGAGI. CDR3 length: 15 residues.